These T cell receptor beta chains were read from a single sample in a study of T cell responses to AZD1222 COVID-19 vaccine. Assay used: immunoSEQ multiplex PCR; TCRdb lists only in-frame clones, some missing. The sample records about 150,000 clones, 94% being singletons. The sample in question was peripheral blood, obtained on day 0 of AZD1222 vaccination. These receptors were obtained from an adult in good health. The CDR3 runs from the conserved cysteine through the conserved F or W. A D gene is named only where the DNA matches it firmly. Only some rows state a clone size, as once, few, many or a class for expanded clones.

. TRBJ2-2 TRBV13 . CASSLAGTRELFF TGTGCCAGCAGCTTAGCGGGCACAAGGGAGCTGTTTTTT
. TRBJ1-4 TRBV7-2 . CASSLRVDEKLFF TGTGCCAGCAGCTTAAGGGTAGATGAAAAACTGTTTTTT
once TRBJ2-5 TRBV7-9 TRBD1 CASSSTPGGRETQYF TGTGCCAGCAGCTCGACCCCAGGGGGTCGGGAGACCCAGTACTTC
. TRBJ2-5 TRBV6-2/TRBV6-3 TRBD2 CASSLAGANQETQYF TGTGCCAGCAGTTTAGCGGGGGCTAACCAAGAGACCCAGTACTTC
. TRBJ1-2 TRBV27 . CASSLMGAWGYTF TGTGCCAGCAGTTTAATGGGCGCTTGGGGCTACACCTTC
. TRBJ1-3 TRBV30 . CAYLNSGNTIYF TGTGCCTACCTGAACTCTGGAAACACCATATATTTT
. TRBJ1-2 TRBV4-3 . CASSHQGKNYGYTF TGCGCCAGCAGCCACCAGGGGAAGAACTATGGCTACACCTTC
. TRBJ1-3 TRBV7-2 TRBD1 CASSLFQGEGNTIYF TGTGCCAGCAGCTTATTCCAGGGGGAAGGAAACACCATATATTTT
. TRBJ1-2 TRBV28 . CASLGQNRYGYTF TGTGCCAGCCTCGGACAGAACCGTTATGGCTACACCTTC
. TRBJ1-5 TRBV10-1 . CASSGGEMGSNQPQHF TGCGCCAGCAGTGGGGGAGAGATGGGGAGCAATCAGCCCCAGCATTTT
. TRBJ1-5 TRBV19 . CASSKVRDQPQHF TGTGCCAGTAGTAAAGTAAGGGATCAGCCCCAGCATTTT
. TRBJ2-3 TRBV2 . CASSISPDTQYF TGTGCCAGCAGTATAAGCCCAGATACGCAGTATTTT
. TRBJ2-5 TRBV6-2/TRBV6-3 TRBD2 CASSYGSAGTQETQYF TGTGCCAGCAGTTACGGGTCAGCGGGGACGCAAGAGACCCAGTACTTC
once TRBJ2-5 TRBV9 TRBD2 CASSVGASGGAGETQYF TGTGCCAGCAGCGTAGGCGCTAGCGGGGGGGCGGGTGAGACCCAGTACTTC
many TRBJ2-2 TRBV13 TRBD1 CASRDRGDTGELFF TGTGCCAGCAGGGACAGGGGGGACACCGGGGAGCTGTTTTTT
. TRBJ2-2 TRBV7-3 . CASSLRAGSTGELFF TGTGCCAGCAGCTTAAGGGCTGGTTCCACCGGGGAGCTGTTTTTT
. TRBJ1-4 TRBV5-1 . CASSLERINEKLFF TGCGCCAGCAGCTTGGAAAGGATTAATGAAAAACTGTTTTTT
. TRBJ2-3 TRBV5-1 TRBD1 CASSLGTGYTDTQYF TGCGCCAGCAGCCTCGGGACAGGGTACACAGATACGCAGTATTTT
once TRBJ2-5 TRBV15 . CATSRDYTGLETQYF TGTGCCACCAGCAGAGATTACACAGGGTTAGAGACCCAGTACTTC
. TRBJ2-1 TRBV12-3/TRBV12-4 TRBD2 CASSGLAHEQFF TGTGCCAGCAGTGGACTAGCGCATGAGCAGTTCTTC
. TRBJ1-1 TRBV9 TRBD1 CASSLQRQGGVMNTEAFF TGTGCCAGCAGCCTACAAAGACAGGGTGGGGTCATGAACACTGAAGCTTTCTTT
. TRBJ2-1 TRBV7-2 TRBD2 CASTLSSGGVMYNEQFF TGTGCCAGCACCCTGAGCAGCGGGGGGGTTATGTACAATGAGCAGTTCTTC
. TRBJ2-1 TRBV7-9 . CASSPYNEQFF TGTGCCAGCAGCCCGTACAATGAGCAGTTCTTC
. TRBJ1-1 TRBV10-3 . CATTPLRGAVNTEAFF TGTGCCACTACTCCTCTAAGGGGGGCAGTGAACACTGAAGCTTTCTTT
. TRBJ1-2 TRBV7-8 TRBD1 CASSAGTGSYGYTF TGTGCCAGCAGCGCCGGGACAGGGAGCTATGGCTACACCTTC
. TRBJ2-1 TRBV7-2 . CASSFGQTLYNEQFF TGTGCCAGCAGCTTTGGCCAAACCCTCTACAATGAGCAGTTCTTC
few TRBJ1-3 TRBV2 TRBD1 CASRGSLTGSSGNTIYF TGTGCCAGCAGGGGATCTTTGACAGGGAGCTCTGGAAACACCATATATTTT
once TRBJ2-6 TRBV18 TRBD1 CASSLLGQGVSGANVLTF TGTGCCAGCTCACTCTTAGGACAGGGGGTATCTGGGGCCAACGTCCTGACTTTC
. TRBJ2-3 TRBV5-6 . CASSFERADTDTQYF TGTGCCAGCAGCTTCGAGAGGGCGGACACAGATACGCAGTATTTT
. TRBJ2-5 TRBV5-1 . CASSPAWGVGETQYF TGCGCCAGCAGTCCCGCCTGGGGGGTTGGGGAGACCCAGTACTTC
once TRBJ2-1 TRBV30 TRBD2 CAWSGGGTSGRNYNEQFF TGTGCCTGGAGTGGGGGAGGTACTAGCGGGAGGAACTACAATGAGCAGTTCTTC
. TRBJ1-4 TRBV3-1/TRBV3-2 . CASSQVTRSNEKLFF TGTGCCAGCAGCCAAGTAACCAGAAGTAATGAAAAACTGTTTTTT
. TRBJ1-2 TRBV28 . CASSGGQGRSYGYTF TGTGCCAGCAGTGGGGGGCAGGGAAGGAGCTATGGCTACACCTTC
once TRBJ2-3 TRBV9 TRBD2 CASSAPGLAISTDTQYF TGTGCCAGCAGCGCCCCGGGACTAGCGATAAGCACAGATACGCAGTATTTT
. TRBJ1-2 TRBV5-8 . CASSLTPNYGYTF TGTGCCAGCAGCTTGACACCTAACTATGGCTACACCTTC
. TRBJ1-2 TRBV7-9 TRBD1 CASSLGGPGTDGYTF TGTGCCAGCAGCTTAGGTGGGCCAGGGACAGATGGCTACACCTTC
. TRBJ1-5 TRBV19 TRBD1 CASTPTGAVGNQPQHF TGTGCCAGTACCCCTACAGGGGCTGTGGGCAATCAGCCCCAGCATTTT
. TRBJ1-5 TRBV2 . CASGGGRANQPQHF TGTGCCAGCGGGGGGGGCAGAGCTAATCAGCCCCAGCATTTT
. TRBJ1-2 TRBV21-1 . CASSKGLLDARGYGYTF TGTGCCAGCAGCAAAGGTTTACTTGATGCCAGGGGCTATGGCTACACCTTC
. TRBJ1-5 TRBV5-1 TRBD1 CASSLGTGGIGNQPQHF TGCGCCAGCAGCTTGGGGACAGGGGGCATAGGCAATCAGCCCCAGCATTTT
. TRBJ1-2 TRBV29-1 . CSAYKGNYGYTF TGCAGCGCCTACAAGGGTAACTATGGCTACACCTTC
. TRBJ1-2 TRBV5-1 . CASSAQGPPNYGYTF TGCGCCAGCAGCGCACAGGGTCCCCCTAACTATGGCTACACCTTC
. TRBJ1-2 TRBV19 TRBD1 CATPGTGGRGYTF TGTGCCACACCCGGGACAGGGGGCCGAGGCTACACCTTC
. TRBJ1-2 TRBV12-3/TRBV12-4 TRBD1 CASSRGQVTGYTF TGTGCCAGCAGCCGCGGACAGGTTACTGGCTACACCTTC
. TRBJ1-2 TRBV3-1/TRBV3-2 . CASSQRAPRKEGYTF TGTGCCAGCAGTCAAAGGGCCCCACGGAAGGAGGGCTACACCTTC
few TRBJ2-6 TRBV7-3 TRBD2 CASSSSGTVSGANVLTF TGTGCCAGCAGCTCTAGCGGGACCGTCTCTGGGGCCAACGTCCTGACTTTC
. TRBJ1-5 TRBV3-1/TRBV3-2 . CASSQEGGVQPQHF TGTGCCAGCAGCCAAGAGGGCGGGGTTCAGCCCCAGCATTTT
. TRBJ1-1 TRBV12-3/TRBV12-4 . CASSFGLGTEAFF TGTGCCAGCAGTTTTGGGTTGGGAACTGAAGCTTTCTTT
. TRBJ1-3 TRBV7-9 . CASSQERGNTIYF TGTGCCAGCAGCCAAGAGAGGGGAAACACCATATATTTT
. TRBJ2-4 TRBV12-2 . CASRSYVGTSGGSAKNIQYF TGTGCAAGTCGCTCCTACGTAGGGACTAGCGGGGGTTCAGCCAAAAACATTCAGTACTTC